Listed here are 4 T cell receptor beta chains from one sample, sequenced in a study of Tregs in tolerant kidney transplant recipients. Mixed chimerism was transient after nonmyeloablative marrow transplants from related graft donors. Only in-frame clones appear in the TCRdb table, and some are missing; sequencing was by immunoSEQ multiplex PCR. The sample totals tens of thousands of clones. The specimen comprised CD4+ T cells from blood (PBMCs), sampled 24 months after the transplant. Receptor source: a human patient who received a combined kidney and bone marrow transplant. Some T cells may originate from the graft donor.

With respect to this clone: The CDR3 end falls 3 residues outside the read, so it is completed with the germline J gene. This chain connects TRBV6-4 to TRBJ1-5; perhaps TRBD1 as D (6 bases). The CDR3 has 14 amino acids. The V end lost 2 bases, the J end lost 5 bases, and 10 bases lay between the germline ends. CDR1 MRHNA and CDR2 SNTAGT come from the germline V gene. CDR3 DNA, as far as it was read: TGTGCCAGCAGTGACACCCCAGGGGATCAGCCC. Protein product: CASSDTPGDQP. The full-length CDR3 reads as CASSDTPGDQPQHF.

This clone registers medium-sized (0.01 to 0.1%) by frequency. The CDR3 end is not reached by the read, which stops 3 residues before it; the germline J gene fills it in. The chain employs TRBV7-2 and TRBJ1-1, with 9 bases aligning to TRBD1. This CDR3 is 14 amino acids long. Germline V gives CDR1 SGHTA, CDR2 FQGNSA. The V segment lost 5 bases and the J segment 6 bases; nucleotides outside the gene matches: 7. The sequenced CDR3 bases are TGTGCCAGCAGCAGGACAGGGGATAAGTCTGAA. Protein product: CASSRTGDKSE. The whole CDR3 region reads CASSRTGDKSEAFF.

Notes on this clone: The germline gene is not matched at one end of the junction; a read error may be the cause. The CDR3 extends 3 residues past the end of the read, so its final part is completed from the germline J gene. This sequence joins TRBV7-7 and TRBJ2-1; 9 positions agree with TRBD1. CDR1 SSHAT and CDR2 FNYEAQ come from the germline V gene (reference sequence). The CDR3 extends over 13 amino acids. CDR3 residues: CASSADRGDEQFF. The DNA read from the CDR3 is TGTGCTAGCAGCGCGGACAGGGGAGATGAG.

A remark on this clone: The sequence runs out 3 residues before the end of the CDR3; the remainder is reconstructed from the germline J gene. This chain joins TRBV28 and TRBJ1-2, with TRBD1 matching over 9 bases. The CDR3 totals 15 residues. The J segment lost 4 bases and the V segment lost 5 bases, leaving 8 bases of the junction unmatched. Germline V gene data show CDR1 as MDHEN and CDR2 as SYDVKM. The CDR3 loop reads CASSPQGQGVYGYTF. The DNA read from the CDR3 is TGTGCCAGCAGTCCGCAGGGACAGGGAGTCTATGGC.